The T cell receptor (beta chain) described here comes from a study of regulatory T cells in long-lasting Graves disease. This clonotype came up a few times. Time point specified: persistent/refractory GD, antithyroid drugs over 5 years with positive TRAb. Researchers made the TCR library from RNA that was extracted from PBMCs. V lost 3 bases and J 7 bases, leaving 16 bases between the germline ends. In germline, CDR1 is SQVTM, CDR2 ANQGSEA. The CDR3 covers 14 residues. Arm-PCR with iRepertoire HTBI primers amplified the CDR3 regions for these TCR beta libraries. Each CDR3 protein gets one entry after TCRdb re-called the multiplex PCR reads with MiXCR. The sample carries some 330,000 distinct CDR3 sequences, less than 30% recorded once.

This TCR was recovered from a woman aged 40 to 50 with Graves disease. This sample comprised peripheral blood mononuclear cells (PBMCs), obtained when the disease was refractory, from a patient treated with antithyroid drugs. The V gene is TRBV29-1, the J gene TRBJ1-3, with a possible D match to TRBD1 (5 bases). The CDR3 DNA is TGCAGCGTTGAGGTGGGGGAAGAGAAGAACACCATATATTTT. It is translated as CSVEVGEEKNTIYF. Variable domain in full (rest from reference TRBV29-1 and TRBJ1-3): SAVISQKPSRDICQRGTSLTIQCQVDSQVTMMFWYRQQPGQSLTLIATANQGSEATYESGFVIDKFPISRPNLTFSTLTVSNMSPEDSSIYLCSVEVGEEKNTIYFGEGSWLTVV.